The rows below give T cell receptor beta chains drawn from one sample of a study of OX40 agonist ivuxolimab in advanced cancers. TCRdb's table, derived via immunoSEQ multiplex PCR, lists solely in-frame clones and lacks some. This table holds 35,000 to 40,000 clones, 76% found once. This specimen consisted of CD4+ or CD8+ T cells sorted from blood, obtained in a trial of the OX40 agonist ivuxolimab. The receptors stem from an adult with an advanced solid tumor such as melanoma, head and neck, liver or kidney cancer. CDR3s include the opening cysteine and the closing phenylalanine or tryptophan. The D gene is left open where the match is weak. Where a row states a size, it is once, few, many or the class of an expanded clone; other rows omit it.

D: .; J: TRBJ2-4; size: .; V: TRBV7-2; CDR3: CASSLNKNIQYF; DNA: TGTGCCAGCAGCTTAAACAAAAACATTCAGTACTTC
D: TRBD1; J: TRBJ1-6; size: .; V: TRBV10-3; CDR3: CAISEPGTVNSPLHF; DNA: TGTGCCATCAGTGAGCCTGGGACAGTCAATTCACCCCTCCACTTT
D: .; J: TRBJ1-1; size: .; V: TRBV6-6; CDR3: CASNPRKGEVTEAFF; DNA: TGTGCCAGCAATCCTCGAAAAGGGGAAGTCACTGAAGCTTTCTTT
D: .; J: TRBJ1-2; size: .; V: TRBV20-1; CDR3: CSAETDYGYTF; DNA: TGCAGTGCTGAGACGGACTATGGCTACACCTTC
D: .; J: TRBJ1-2; size: .; V: TRBV5-5; CDR3: CASSGTKYGYTF; DNA: TGTGCCAGCAGCGGGACAAAATATGGCTACACCTTC
D: TRBD1; J: TRBJ2-7; size: few; V: TRBV2; CDR3: CASSDGTGNRYEQYF; DNA: TGTGCCAGCAGTGATGGGACAGGCAACCGCTACGAGCAGTACTTC
D: .; J: TRBJ2-6; size: .; V: TRBV5-1; CDR3: CASSFGWTDLLFSGANVLTF; DNA: TGCGCCAGCAGCTTCGGTTGGACGGACCTCCTTTTTTCTGGGGCCAACGTCCTGACTTTC
D: .; J: TRBJ2-7; size: .; V: TRBV29-1; CDR3: CSVSSVSSYEQYF; DNA: TGCAGCGTTTCTAGCGTCTCCTCCTACGAGCAGTACTTC
D: .; J: TRBJ2-4; size: .; V: TRBV9; CDR3: CASSAGDNHLSF; DNA: TGTGCCAGCAGCGCTGGGGACAATCACCTTTCTTTC
D: .; J: TRBJ1-2; size: .; V: TRBV5-6; CDR3: CASSPLGGDYGYTF; DNA: TGTGCCAGCAGCCCCTTGGGGGGGGACTATGGCTACACCTTC
D: TRBD1; J: TRBJ1-2; size: .; V: TRBV5-1; CDR3: CASSLAVGQGLGYTF; DNA: TGCGCCAGCAGCTTGGCTGTGGGACAGGGATTAGGCTACACCTTC
D: .; J: TRBJ1-2; size: .; V: TRBV5-6; CDR3: CASSPQGRVNYGYTF; DNA: TGTGCCAGCAGCCCGCAGGGACGGGTTAACTATGGCTACACCTTC
D: .; J: TRBJ1-1; size: .; V: TRBV7-6; CDR3: CASSSIEAGTEAFF; DNA: TGTGCCAGCAGCTCTATAGAGGCCGGGACTGAAGCTTTCTTT
D: TRBD1; J: TRBJ1-5; size: once; V: TRBV12-5; CDR3: CASGLLRTGGNQPQHF; DNA: TGTGCTAGTGGTTTGTTACGAACAGGGGGCAATCAGCCCCAGCATTTT
D: TRBD1; J: TRBJ2-5; size: .; V: TRBV6-6; CDR3: CASRKGQGSGETQYF; DNA: TGTGCCAGCAGGAAGGGACAGGGGTCGGGTGAGACCCAGTACTTC
D: TRBD1; J: TRBJ1-3; size: .; V: TRBV2; CDR3: CASSVGQASGNTIYF; DNA: TGTGCCAGCAGTGTGGGACAGGCCTCTGGAAACACCATATATTTT
D: .; J: TRBJ1-3; size: .; V: TRBV6-1; CDR3: CASSVVGSGVGNTIYF; DNA: TGTGCCAGCAGTGTTGTCGGTTCAGGGGTTGGAAACACCATATATTTT
D: .; J: TRBJ2-5; size: .; V: TRBV25-1; CDR3: CASSEGETGEHF; DNA: TGTGCCAGCAGTGAGGGGGAGACAGGCGAGCACTTC
D: TRBD1; J: TRBJ1-5; size: .; V: TRBV2; CDR3: CASRGTGVHF; DNA: TGTGCCAGCAGGGGGACAGGCGTGCATTTT
D: .; J: TRBJ2-1; size: .; V: TRBV6-5; CDR3: CASSHPEGEQFF; DNA: TGTGCCAGCAGTCATCCGGAGGGGGAGCAGTTCTTC
D: .; J: TRBJ2-5; size: once; V: TRBV5-1; CDR3: CASSLDGRPHQETQYF; DNA: TGCGCCAGCAGCTTGGATGGGCGGCCGCACCAAGAGACCCAGTACTTC
D: .; J: TRBJ2-1; size: once; V: TRBV19; CDR3: CASSIKGAGSSYNEQFF; DNA: TGTGCCAGTAGTATTAAGGGCGCCGGCAGTTCCTACAATGAGCAGTTCTTC
D: .; J: TRBJ1-2; size: .; V: TRBV5-6; CDR3: CASSLTGSGYTF; DNA: TGTGCCAGCAGCTTGACAGGGTCCGGCTACACCTTC
D: .; J: TRBJ1-2; size: .; V: TRBV6-1; CDR3: CASSEPGQRYTF; DNA: TGTGCCAGCAGTGAACCAGGGCAGCGCTACACCTTC
D: TRBD2; J: TRBJ2-3; size: .; V: TRBV7-2; CDR3: CASSLPGEGGTDTQYF; DNA: TGTGCCAGCAGCTTACCGGGGGAGGGAGGCACAGATACGCAGTATTTT
D: .; J: TRBJ2-5; size: .; V: TRBV6-5; CDR3: CASSRGETQYF; DNA: TGTGCCAGCAGCCGAGGGGAGACCCAGTACTTC
D: .; J: TRBJ2-2; size: .; V: TRBV7-6; CDR3: CASSPLGAGELFF; DNA: TGTGCCAGCAGCCCGCTGGGGGCCGGGGAGCTGTTTTTT
D: .; J: TRBJ1-1; size: .; V: TRBV7-8; CDR3: CASSLQRVRNTEAFF; DNA: TGTGCCAGCAGCTTACAGCGGGTAAGGAACACTGAAGCTTTCTTT
D: .; J: TRBJ1-5; size: once; V: TRBV6-1; CDR3: CASISEGDQPQHF; DNA: TGTGCCAGCATTAGTGAGGGGGATCAGCCCCAGCATTTT
D: .; J: TRBJ2-5; size: .; V: TRBV6-1; CDR3: CASNPPGKETQYF; DNA: TGTGCCAGCAATCCCCCGGGTAAAGAGACCCAGTACTTC
D: TRBD1; J: TRBJ2-1; size: once; V: TRBV11-1; CDR3: CASSIGQGRYEQFF; DNA: TGTGCCAGCAGTATTGGACAGGGAAGATATGAGCAGTTCTTC
D: .; J: TRBJ1-1; size: .; V: TRBV9; CDR3: CASSVVDGGDTEAFF; DNA: TGTGCCAGCAGCGTCGTCGACGGGGGTGACACTGAAGCTTTCTTT